This T cell receptor beta chain stems from a study of blood T cell repertoires in COVID-19. Study at large: The analysed material was cDNA or gDNA that came from T cells, B-cell-depleted T cells, or PBMCs.

The germline gives CDR1 MNHEY, CDR2 SVGAGI. This CDR3 spans 11 amino acids. Losses at the gene ends were 10 bases for V and 10 bases for J; bases not matched to a gene: 6. Original processing notes: It was from reference gene primer amplification that nucleated cell counts were estimated. Here immunoSEQ multiplex PCR was the method, and the copy in TCRdb shows in-frame clones only, minus some. V and J calls and clone size follow that table, whereas D and trimming were derived from the DNA. The sample consists of more than 250,000 clones, 88% of them appearing once. Seattle's enrolled individuals joined amid active infection and were then monitored longitudinally.

The sequence derives from a woman between 25 and 40 years old with COVID-19, enrolled during active disease. The specimen was peripheral blood. The chain recombines TRBV6-5 with TRBJ1-2; 10 positions match TRBD1. Written as DNA, the CDR3 is TGTGCCATCCTCGGACAGGGGGACTACACCTTC. Translating gives CAILGQGDYTF.